The 15 T cell receptor beta chains given below trace back to one sample, sequenced in a study of human T cells and chemical hapten exposure (dated by TCRdb to the early 2020s). Explained via the paper, the time point label denotes: pre-sensitization, week 0. The treatment or condition label for this specimen denotes: therapeutic diphenylcyclopropenone sensitization with weekly scalp DPC. Preparation of the library involved RACE. Sequenced on a NextSeq 500. In-frame beta chains were kept once TCRdb had trimmed the public reads at Q25 with fastp and called clones with MiXCR. Every distinct CDR3 protein forms one entry, paired with its most common genes and DNA. Across this sample there are around 380,000 distinct CDR3 sequences, with over 5% seen only once. The ten largest clones take up over 7% of the sample. The material sequenced was whole blood, taken in connection with sensitization to the hapten diphenylcyclopropenone (DPC). Receptor source: a woman younger than 30 with alopecia areata. Some clones in this sample may be carry-over from other donors' samples.

There are many counts of this clonotype. The V and J genes are TRBV7-6 and TRBJ2-7; D ambiguous. CDR1 and CDR2 from the germline V gene are SGHVS and FNYEAQ. The V gene lost 4 bases and the J gene lost 2 bases, with 12 bases spanning the gap. The CDR3 has 14 residues. In DNA, the CDR3 is TGTGCCAGCAGCTCCCGAGCCGGTACCTACGAGCAGTACTTC. Amino acid sequence: CASSSRAGTYEQYF.

This clonotype was detected only a few times. The V and J genes are TRBV6-1 and TRBJ2-3, with TRBD2 identical over 11 bases. V shed 4 bases, J shed 2 bases, and the junction held 8 bases outside the gene matches. Germline loops: CDR1 MNHNS, CDR2 SASEGT. CDR3 size: 17 residues. The CDR3 coding sequence is TGTGCCAGCAGTGGTCGACTAGCGGGGATTAACACAGATACGCAGTATTTT. It yields the protein CASSGRLAGINTDTQYF.

Ten or more counts support this clonotype. The rearrangement uses TRBV4-3 and TRBJ1-1; no clear D gene. CDR1 and CDR2 from the germline V gene are LGHNA and YSLEER. Deletions cut 4 bases from V and 4 bases from J, with 10 bases between. CDR3 size: 13 residues. This CDR3 reads CASSRELSTEAFF. CDR3 DNA: TGCGCCAGCAGCCGGGAGCTTAGCACTGAAGCTTTCTTT.

This clonotype was detected ten times or more. The chain employs TRBV18 and TRBJ1-2; a weak D match, TRBD1 (5 bases). Germline lookup yields CDR1 KGHSH and CDR2 LQKENI. The CDR3 spans 19 residues. With 4 bases removed from V and 5 bases from J, the gap between germline ends came to 29 bases. The CDR3 protein is CASSLLAARVSGQPYGYTF. DNA for the CDR3: TGTGCCAGCTCACTCCTGGCAGCTCGAGTGTCGGGGCAGCCATATGGCTACACCTTC.

Only a few counts were recorded for this clonotype. The rearrangement joins TRBV14 to TRBJ1-1; D is perhaps TRBD1 (5 bases). The ends were cut back, 8 bases at V and 7 bases at J, with 11 bases in the middle. Germline loops: CDR1 SGHDN, CDR2 FVKESK. The CDR3 consists of 11 residues. CDR3 residues: CASQGYSEAFF. The DNA of the CDR3 is TGTGCCAGCCAGGGTTATAGTGAAGCTTTCTTT.

V usage is TRBV6-2 or TRBV6-3 and J usage is TRBJ2-1; 12 nucleotides line up with TRBD2. CDR3 length: 14 residues. Looked up from germline, CDR1 is MNHEY and CDR2 is SVGEGT. The J segment lost 7 bases and the V segment lost 6 bases, leaving 4 bases of the junction unmatched. This chain's CDR3 is CASRGGLAGNEQFF. As DNA, the CDR3 is TGTGCCAGCAGGGGAGGACTAGCGGGGAATGAGCAGTTCTTC.

V and J are TRBV3-1 and TRBJ2-1, with 7 bases aligning to TRBD1. The V gene's germline CDR1 is LGHDT and CDR2 YNNKEL (reference sequence). The CDR3 runs 15 residues. The V segment lost 1 base and the J segment 8 bases; nucleotides outside the gene matches: 8. The chain's CDR3 is CASSQVPGGGYEQFF. CDR3 sequence (DNA): TGTGCCAGCAGCCAAGTGCCAGGGGGTGGATATGAGCAGTTCTTC.

The chain employs TRBV7-2 and TRBJ2-1; 9 bases align to TRBD1. Unmatched junction bases numbered 3, after V lost 4 bases and J lost 2 bases. CDR1 is SGHTA and CDR2 is FQGNSA in the germline V gene. This CDR3 is 15 amino acids long. The CDR3, as DNA: TGTGCCAGCAGCTCGGGACAGGGAGCCTACAATGAGCAGTTCTTC. Protein: CASSSGQGAYNEQFF.

This clonotype has just a few counts. The chain couples TRBV10-3 to TRBJ2-2; D gene unclear. Germline-derived CDR1 and CDR2 are ENHRY and SYGVKD. CDR3 size: 16 residues. Trimming shortened V by 3 bases and J by 1 base, and 12 bases separated the two germline ends. The CDR3 region is CAISEGSHGNTGELFF. DNA of the CDR3: TGTGCCATCAGTGAAGGTAGCCATGGGAACACCGGGGAGCTGTTTTTT.

Notes on this clonotype: A read error may be the cause here, since a much bigger clone is one base away. CDR3: CASSQEDEKLIF. CDR3 in DNA: TGTGCCAGCAGCCAAGAAGATGAAAAACTGATTTTT. This chain links TRBV4-2 with TRBJ1-4, with unresolved D. The CDR3 is made up of 12 amino acids. CDR1 is LGHNA, CDR2 YNFKEQ, per germline.

This clonotype has ten or more counts. CDR3 region: CASSYTSGGSDTQYF. CDR3 nucleotide sequence: TGTGCCAGCAGTTATACTAGCGGGGGGTCAGATACGCAGTATTTT. The chain is built from TRBV12-3 or TRBV12-4 and TRBJ2-3, with 12 bases aligning to TRBD2. The CDR3 is 15 residues long. Germline trimming cut 4 bases from V and 4 bases from J; bases unmatched to any gene: 3.

This clonotype was seen only a few times. The chain recombines TRBV6-2 or TRBV6-3 with TRBJ2-3; a possible D gene is TRBD2 (5 bases). Trimming took off 6 bases at V and 4 bases at J, with 17 bases between the two ends. The CDR3 runs to 15 residues. Germline V gene data show CDR1 as MNHEY and CDR2 as SVGEGT. The CDR3 region has the DNA TGTGCCAGCAGCGACGCCGGGGTTTGGGCAGATACGCAGTATTTT. It yields the protein CASSDAGVWADTQYF.

The rearrangement uses TRBV6-2 or TRBV6-3 and TRBJ1-5, with D perhaps matching TRBD1 (6 bases). The CDR3 runs to 14 residues. V was cut by 8 bases and J by 5 bases, with 16 bases left in between. The germline gives CDR1 MNHEY, CDR2 SVGEGT. In DNA form, the CDR3 reads TGTGCCAGCGAAGACGGGGGGGCTTATCAGCCCCAGCATTTT. It codes for CASEDGGAYQPQHF.

There are a few counts of this clonotype. This rearrangement joins TRBV6-5 to TRBJ2-3; weak D call: TRBD1 (6 bases). The CDR3 length is 18 residues. The germline V gene encodes CDR1 MNHEY and CDR2 SVGAGI. V was clipped by 0 bases and J by 4 bases, with 20 bases between them. CDR3 nucleotides: TGTGCCAGCAGTTACTCGAATCCGGGACAAGGCACCCCAGATACGCAGTATTTT. Translated: CASSYSNPGQGTPDTQYF.

The table lists this clonotype with many counts. The CDR3 spells CASSSVTRQGAREQYF. As DNA, the CDR3 is TGTGCCAGCAGTTCGGTAACCCGCCAGGGGGCTCGGGAGCAGTACTTC. V is TRBV6-2 or TRBV6-3 and J is TRBJ2-7; the match to TRBD1 covers 8 bases. The CDR3 spans 16 residues. With 4 bases clipped from V and 7 bases from J, the junction kept 15 bases outside the gene matches. Germline CDR1 and CDR2: MNHEY and SVGEGT.